Shown below are 18 T cell receptor beta chains from a single sample sequenced in a study of shared clonotypes between healthy human individuals. Some clones are missing from TCRdb's copy, which holds only in-frame ones; the method was immunoSEQ multiplex PCR. Found here are about 1.1 million clones, about 80% of them singletons; the top ten hold 0.85% to 1%. Sequences were obtained from memory CD4+ T cells from PBMCs. Subset denoted: CD45RA-negative fraction. These receptors came from a man aged 18 to 35 in good health. Some clones in this sample may be carry-over from other donors' samples.

The J gene is TRBJ2-2, the V gene TRBV10-3, with D tentatively TRBD1 or TRBD2 (5 bases each). Germline CDR1 ENHRY, CDR2 SYGVKD. The V and J ends lost 6 bases and 6 bases respectively, with 11 bases between them. The CDR3 extends over 13 amino acids. CDR3 region: CAISRDVSGELFF. In DNA form, the CDR3 reads TGTGCCATCAGCCGGGACGTATCCGGGGAGCTGTTTTTT.

This clone was observed a handful of times. A much larger clonotype is one base distant, so this may be a read error. In the same sample, other DNA sequences code for this CDR3. The CDR3 loop is CASSLQGAGETQYF. CDR3 in DNA: TGCGCCAGCAGCTTGCAGGGGGCAGGGGAGACCCAGTACTTC. The V gene is TRBV5-1, the J gene TRBJ2-5; TRBD1 aligns across 8 bases. CDR3 length equals 14 residues. After removal of 1 base from V and 5 bases from J, the junction contained 4 bases not matched to a gene. Germline lookup yields CDR1 SGHRS and CDR2 YFSETQ.

This chain joins TRBV20-1 and TRBJ1-2; no firm D call. Trimming left V 8 bases short and J 4 bases short, with 11 bases between. The CDR3 is 11 residues long. Germline assignment: CDR1 DFQATT and CDR2 SNEGSKA (reference sequence). CDR3 amino acids: CSFGVGYGYTF. CDR3 in DNA: TGCAGTTTCGGGGTGGGCTATGGCTACACCTTC.

This chain connects TRBV4-3 to TRBJ2-7, with D unresolved. The CDR3 is 14 amino acids. The germline V gene has CDR1 LGHNA and CDR2 YSLEER. Trimming pared 0 bases from V and 0 bases from J, leaving 6 bases between. The CDR3 bases are TGCGCCAGCAGCCAAGAATTGGACTCCTACGAGCAGTACTTC. Its translation: CASSQELDSYEQYF.

On this clone: Other DNA sequences in this sample translate to the same CDR3. The rearrangement joins TRBV19 to TRBJ2-5; TRBD2 is a possible D gene (5 bases). Germline CDR1 LNHDA, CDR2 SQIVND (reference sequence). The V end was cut by 6 bases, the J end by 5 bases, with 7 bases between. The CDR3 length is 11 residues. The CDR3 bases are TGTGCCAGTAGAGGCGGGGAGACCCAGTACTTC. Protein sequence: CASRGGETQYF.

The chain has TRBV30 and TRBJ2-7; 9 nucleotides agree with TRBD1. Germline CDR1 and CDR2: GTSNPN and SVGIG (reference sequence). This CDR3 has 14 amino acids. The trim removed 2 bases at V and 6 bases at J, leaving 8 bases unmatched. CDR3 DNA sequence: TGTGCCTGGAGTCAGGACAGGGGCTTAAGCGAGCAGTACTTC. This gives the protein CAWSQDRGLSEQYF.

The chain carries TRBV5-1 and TRBJ2-7; D gene unclear. V lost 4 bases, J lost 0 bases, and 14 bases lay in between. The CDR3 spans 15 residues. The germline gives CDR1 SGHRS, CDR2 YFSETQ. CDR3 amino acids: CASSVAPVSSYEQYF. For the CDR3, the DNA is TGCGCCAGCAGCGTCGCTCCGGTCAGCTCCTACGAGCAGTACTTC.

The chain has TRBV28 and TRBJ2-5, with D maybe TRBD2 (5 bases). CDR1 and CDR2 (germline): MDHEN, SYDVKM. The CDR3 runs 14 residues. Trimming shortened V by 7 bases and J by 6 bases, and 18 bases separated the two germline ends. The CDR3 nucleotides read TGTGCCAGCACCCCCTTCGGGGTCGTGCAGACCCAGTACTTC. It codes for CASTPFGVVQTQYF.

The table lists this clone with a few counts. One end of the junction is discordant with germline, which a read error may explain. In DNA, the CDR3 is TGTGCCTGGAGTGTACTTAGTACAGACACGCAGTATTTT. This translates into CAWSVLSTDTQYF. This rearrangement joins TRBV30 to TRBJ2-3; unclear D gene. Germline V gene lookup returns CDR1 GTSNPN and CDR2 SVGIG (reference sequence). The CDR3 covers 13 residues.

About this clone itself: This may be a read error, as it is one base from a much larger clone. At the DNA level, this CDR3 is encoded by other sequences in the same sample as well. The chain is built from TRBV2 and TRBJ1-5; D remains unclear. CDR1 SNHLY and CDR2 FYNNEI come from the germline V gene. V was shortened by 6 bases and J by 1 base, with 7 bases between the two germline ends. The CDR3 length is 13 residues. The CDR3 nucleotides read TGTGCCAGCAGGGCGGACAGCAATCAGCCCCAGCATTTT. This encodes CASRADSNQPQHF.

The chain joins TRBV5-1 to TRBJ2-5; the D gene could be TRBD1 or TRBD2 (6 bases each). CDR1 SGHRS and CDR2 YFSETQ come from the germline V gene. CDR3 length: 16 amino acids. The V end was cut by 5 bases, the J end by 5 bases, with 22 bases between. For the CDR3, the DNA is TGCGCCAGCAGTCCCGAACCACAGGGAGGTGGGGAGACCCAGTACTTC. Protein: CASSPEPQGGGETQYF.

CDR3 residues: CASSAQGVAGTDTQYF. The CDR3, as DNA: TGTGCCAGCAGCGCCCAAGGGGTGGCGGGCACAGATACGCAGTATTTT. The chain links TRBV9 to TRBJ2-3; a weak D match, TRBD1 (5 bases). The CDR3 spans 16 residues. Germline values: CDR1 SGDLS, CDR2 YYNGEE. V was clipped by 3 bases and J by 1 base, with 15 bases between them.

This chain connects TRBV11-2 to TRBJ1-5, with TRBD1 identical over 8 bases. Germline CDR1 SGHAT, CDR2 FQNNGV. This CDR3 is 15 amino acids long. Trimming took 8 bases from V and 6 from J; bases not matched to a gene: 12. The CDR3 DNA reads TGTGCCAGCGGGTCCGGACAGGGATACAGTCAGCCCCAGCATTTT. It yields the protein CASGSGQGYSQPQHF.

This chain connects TRBV4-2 to TRBJ1-2; D is ambiguous. There are 14 residues in the CDR3. V was pared by 0 bases and J by 8 bases, with 13 bases between. Germline V gives CDR1 LGHNA, CDR2 YNFKEQ. DNA of the CDR3: TGTGCCAGCAGCCAAGATGGAACTTATGAGGGCTACACCTTC. It encodes CASSQDGTYEGYTF.

This clone was detected only once. This chain joins TRBV18 and TRBJ2-7; TRBD2 matches at 9 bases. The J segment lost 2 bases and the V segment lost 5 bases, leaving 7 bases of the junction unmatched. CDR3 length: 15 amino acids. Germline V CDR1 and CDR2: KGHSH, LQKENI. CDR3 sequence reads: CASSSDRTSAYEQYF. In nucleotides, the CDR3 is TGTGCCAGCTCATCAGATAGGACTAGCGCCTACGAGCAGTACTTC. Together with reference TRBV18 and TRBJ2-7, the CDR3 gives the full variable domain: NAGVMQNPRHLVRRRGQEARLRCSPMKGHSHVYWYRQLPEEGLKFMVYLQKENIIDESGMPKERFSAEFPKEGPSILRIQQVVRGDSAAYFCASSSDRTSAYEQYFGPGTRLTVT.

The chain employs TRBV30 and TRBJ2-1; D may be TRBD1 or TRBD2 (8 bases each). Per germline, CDR1 GTSNPN and CDR2 SVGIG (reference sequence). CDR3 length equals 13 residues. Trimming shortened V by 2 bases and J by 16 bases, and 21 bases separated the two germline ends. The CDR3 loop reads CAWSPQGAGGEFF. CDR3 sequence (DNA): TGTGCCTGGAGTCCCCAGGGGGCGGGGGGTGAATTCTTC.

This sequence joins TRBV21-1 and TRBJ2-3; the table's TRBD2 call for D was not verified on the DNA. TRBV21-1 is a known pseudogene. The CDR3 contains 12 residues. CDR3 in amino acids: CASSLNRYTQYF. CDR3 DNA sequence: TGTGCCAGCAGCCTTAATCGGTATACGCAGTATTTT.

The rearrangement uses TRBV5-4 and TRBJ1-2; D gene ambiguous. Trimming took 4 bases from V and 4 from J, leaving 14 bases between them. The CDR3 totals 14 residues. Germline CDR1 reads SGHNT; CDR2 reads YYREEE (reference sequence). The DNA for the CDR3 is TGTGCCAGCAGCCCTAGGACGGCCACCTATGGCTACACCTTC. This encodes CASSPRTATYGYTF.